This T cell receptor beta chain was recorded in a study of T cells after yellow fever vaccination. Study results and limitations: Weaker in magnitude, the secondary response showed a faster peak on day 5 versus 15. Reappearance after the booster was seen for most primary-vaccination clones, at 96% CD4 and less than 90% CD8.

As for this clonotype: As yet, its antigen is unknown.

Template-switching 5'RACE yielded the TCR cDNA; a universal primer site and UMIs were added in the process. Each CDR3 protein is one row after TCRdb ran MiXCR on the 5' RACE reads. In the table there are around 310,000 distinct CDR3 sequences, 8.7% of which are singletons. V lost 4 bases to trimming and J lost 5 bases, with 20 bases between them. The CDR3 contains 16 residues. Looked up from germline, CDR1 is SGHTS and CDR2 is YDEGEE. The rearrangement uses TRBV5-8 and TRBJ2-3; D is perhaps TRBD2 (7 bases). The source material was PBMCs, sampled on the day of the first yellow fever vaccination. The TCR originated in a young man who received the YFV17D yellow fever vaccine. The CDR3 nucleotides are TGTGCCAGCAGCCCTCAATGGGGGGGGCCTGGAGATACGCAGTATTTT. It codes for CASSPQWGGPGDTQYF.